Listed here are 12 T cell receptor beta chains from one sample, sequenced in a study of blood T cell repertoires in COVID-19. Produced via immunoSEQ multiplex PCR; TCRdb's table is partial and in-frame only. The sample includes fewer than 500,000 clones, around 89% seen only once; the top ten take over 0.9%. Material for sequencing was PBMCs or T cells enriched from blood (not recorded which). These receptors were obtained from a woman in her twenties or thirties with acute COVID-19.

The chain carries TRBV24-1 and TRBJ2-2; 9 bases align to TRBD2. The length of the CDR3 is 17 residues. V lost 0 bases to trimming and J lost 4 bases; unmatched junction nucleotides: 5. Per the germline V gene, CDR1 is KGHDR and CDR2 is SFDVKD. CDR3 region: CATSDLPAGGATGELFF. CDR3 bases: TGTGCCACCAGTGATTTGCCGGCGGGGGGGGCCACCGGGGAGCTGTTTTTT.

This chain joins TRBV2 and TRBJ2-7; the match to TRBD1 covers 7 bases. After removal of 5 bases from V and 3 bases from J, the junction contained 7 bases not matched to a gene. The CDR3 extends over 14 amino acids. The germline V gene has CDR1 SNHLY and CDR2 FYNNEI. CDR3 bases: TGTGCCAGCAGTCGATTTCAGGGGGACTACGAGCAGTACTTC. This sequence encodes CASSRFQGDYEQYF.

V and J are TRBV6-4 and TRBJ2-3; 8 bases map to TRBD1. The CDR3 totals 19 residues. V gave up 6 bases and J gave up 3 bases; unmatched junction bases: 20. Germline V gene data show CDR1 as MRHNA and CDR2 as SNTAGT. CDR3 sequence reads: CASSASVSVYDRGTDTQYF. CDR3 in DNA: TGTGCCAGCAGCGCCTCTGTCTCGGTATATGACAGGGGAACAGATACGCAGTATTTT.

CDR3 sequence reads: CASSQVDRGPGNTIYF. The CDR3 nucleotides read TGTGCCAGCAGCCAAGTGGACAGGGGGCCTGGAAACACCATATATTTT. The gene calls are TRBV3-1 (or the pseudogene TRBV3-2) and TRBJ1-3; TRBD1 matches at 11 bases. V was clipped by 1 base and J by 2 bases; unmatched bases: 1. Germline-derived CDR1 and CDR2 are LGHDT and YNNKEL (reference sequence). The CDR3 has 16 amino acids.

The V gene is TRBV7-9, the J gene TRBJ2-2; 10 nucleotides align to TRBD2. V shed 5 bases, J shed 4 bases, and the junction held 10 bases outside the gene matches. The length of the CDR3 is 17 residues. The germline V gene encodes CDR1 SEHNR and CDR2 FQNEAQ (reference sequence). CDR3 protein: CASSPWRSGGSTGELFF. In nucleotides, the CDR3 is TGTGCCAGCAGCCCGTGGCGTAGCGGGGGGAGCACCGGGGAGCTGTTTTTT.

This clone was detected only a few times. V and J are TRBV7-9 and TRBJ2-7; D perhaps matches TRBD2 (5 bases). Germline loops: CDR1 SEHNR, CDR2 FQNEAQ (reference sequence). The CDR3 runs to 11 residues. V was pared by 10 bases and J by 6 bases, with 13 bases between. CDR3 protein: CAIGSGVEQYF. The CDR3 bases are TGTGCCATCGGAAGCGGCGTCGAGCAGTACTTC.

This sequence joins TRBV2 and TRBJ2-2, with 7 bases that match TRBD1. The CDR3 has 16 residues. The germline V gene has CDR1 SNHLY and CDR2 FYNNEI. V lost 6 bases to trimming and J lost 3 bases; unmatched junction nucleotides: 10. The CDR3: CASSALTGWDTGELFF. CDR3 nucleotides: TGTGCCAGCAGCGCGTTGACAGGGTGGGACACCGGGGAGCTGTTTTTT.

Written as DNA, the CDR3 is TGCGCCAGCAGCTTGCACACCTTGAACACTGAAGCTTTCTTT. Translated, it gives CASSLHTLNTEAFF. This rearrangement joins TRBV5-1 to TRBJ1-1; D uncertain. CDR1 and CDR2 from the germline V gene are SGHRS and YFSETQ. The length of the CDR3 is 14 residues. V was trimmed by 1 base and J by 0 bases, leaving 7 bases between them.

The rearrangement joins TRBV3-1 (or the pseudogene TRBV3-2) to TRBJ2-7, with 9 bases aligning to TRBD2. The CDR3 sequence is 15 residues long. Germline CDR1 LGHDT, CDR2 YNNKEL (reference sequence). With V trimmed by 4 bases and J by 2 bases, 6 bases remained unmatched. In DNA, the CDR3 is TGTGCCAGCAGCCCGGGGTGGACTAGCGCCTACGAGCAGTACTTC. Its translation: CASSPGWTSAYEQYF.

V and J are TRBV11-2 and TRBJ2-3; the match to TRBD2 covers 8 bases. V gave up 0 bases and J gave up 2 bases; unmatched junction bases: 4. This CDR3 spans 16 amino acids. Germline CDR1 is SGHAT and CDR2 is FQNNGV. The CDR3 region has the DNA TGTGCCAGCAGCTTAGAAGGGACTAGGTACACAGATACGCAGTATTTT. Translating gives CASSLEGTRYTDTQYF.

J is TRBJ1-1 and V is TRBV18; a possible D gene is TRBD1 (5 bases). The CDR3 is made up of 13 amino acids. Germline V CDR1 and CDR2: KGHSH, LQKENI. Trimming cost V 4 bases and J 1 base, with 7 bases left between them. CDR3 in DNA: TGTGCCAGCTCACTTGACAGGAACACTGAAGCTTTCTTT. It translates to CASSLDRNTEAFF.

The rearrangement joins TRBV7-2 to TRBJ2-7; the D gene is possibly TRBD1 (6 bases). This CDR3 has 16 amino acids. Germline V CDR1 and CDR2: SGHTA, FQGNSA. Between the trimmed V and J ends, which lost 1 base and 0 bases, there was a span of 13 bases. The CDR3 bases are TGTGCCAGCAGCTTAGTAGAGGGGGTGAGCTCCTACGAGCAGTACTTC. Its translation is CASSLVEGVSSYEQYF.